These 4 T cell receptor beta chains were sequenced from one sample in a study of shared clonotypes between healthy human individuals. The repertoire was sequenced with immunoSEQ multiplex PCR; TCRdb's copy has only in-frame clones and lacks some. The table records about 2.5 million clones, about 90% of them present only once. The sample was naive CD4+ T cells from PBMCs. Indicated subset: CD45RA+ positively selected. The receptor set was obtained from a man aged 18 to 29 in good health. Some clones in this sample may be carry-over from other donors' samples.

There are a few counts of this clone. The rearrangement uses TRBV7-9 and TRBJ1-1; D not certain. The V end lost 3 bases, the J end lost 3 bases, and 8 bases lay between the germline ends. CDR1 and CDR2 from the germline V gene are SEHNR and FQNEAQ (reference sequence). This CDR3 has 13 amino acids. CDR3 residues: CASSFSEYTEAFF. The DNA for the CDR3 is TGTGCCAGCAGCTTTTCGGAATACACTGAAGCTTTCTTT.

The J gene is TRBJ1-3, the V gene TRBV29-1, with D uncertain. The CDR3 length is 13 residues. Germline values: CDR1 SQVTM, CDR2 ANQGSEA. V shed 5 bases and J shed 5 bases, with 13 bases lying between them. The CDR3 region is CSVCGGSRNTIYF. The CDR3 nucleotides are TGCAGCGTTTGCGGAGGCTCCCGAAACACCATATATTTT.

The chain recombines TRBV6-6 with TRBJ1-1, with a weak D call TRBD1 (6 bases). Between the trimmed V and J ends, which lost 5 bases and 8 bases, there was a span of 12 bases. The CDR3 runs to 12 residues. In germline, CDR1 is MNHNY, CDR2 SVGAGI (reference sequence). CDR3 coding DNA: TGTGCCAGCAGTCTCAGGACAGACGAAGCTTTCTTT. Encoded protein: CASSLRTDEAFF.

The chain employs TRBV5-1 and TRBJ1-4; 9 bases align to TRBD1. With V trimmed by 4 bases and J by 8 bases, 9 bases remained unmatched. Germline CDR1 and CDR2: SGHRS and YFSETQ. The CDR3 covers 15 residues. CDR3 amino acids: CASSKPQGAEEKLFF. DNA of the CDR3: TGCGCCAGCAGCAAGCCACAGGGGGCGGAGGAAAAACTGTTTTTT.